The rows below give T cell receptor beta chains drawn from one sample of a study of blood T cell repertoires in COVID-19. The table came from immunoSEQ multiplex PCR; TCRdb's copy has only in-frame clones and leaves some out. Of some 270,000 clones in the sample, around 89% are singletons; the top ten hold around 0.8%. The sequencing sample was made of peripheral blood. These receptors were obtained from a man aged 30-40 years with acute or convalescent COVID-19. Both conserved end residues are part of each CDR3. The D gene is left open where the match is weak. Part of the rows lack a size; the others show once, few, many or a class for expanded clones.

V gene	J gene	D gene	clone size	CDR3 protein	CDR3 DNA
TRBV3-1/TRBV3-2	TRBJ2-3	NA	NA	CASSGRAPGTQYF	TGTGCCAGCAGCGGCCGGGCCCCGGGAACGCAGTATTTT
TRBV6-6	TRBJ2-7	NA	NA	CASSGQSSYEQYF	TGTGCCAGCAGTGGACAGTCCTCCTACGAGCAGTACTTC
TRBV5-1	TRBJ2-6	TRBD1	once	CASSAYRGFSGANVLTF	TGCGCCAGCAGCGCATACAGGGGTTTCTCTGGGGCCAACGTCCTGACTTTC
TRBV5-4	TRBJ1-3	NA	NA	CASSLEAGGNTIYF	TGTGCCAGCAGCTTGGAGGCAGGGGGAAACACCATATATTTT
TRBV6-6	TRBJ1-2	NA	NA	CASSFSQLGYTF	TGTGCCAGCAGCTTCTCCCAGTTAGGCTACACCTTC
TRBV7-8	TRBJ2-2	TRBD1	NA	CASSFMTGTNTGELFF	TGTGCCAGCAGCTTCATGACAGGGACGAACACCGGGGAGCTGTTTTTT
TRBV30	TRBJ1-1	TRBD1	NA	CASRQGPLAFF	TGTGCCTCCCGACAGGGGCCCTTAGCTTTCTTT
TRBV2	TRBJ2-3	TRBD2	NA	CASFRERGRTDTQYF	TGTGCCAGCTTTAGAGAGCGGGGTCGCACAGATACGCAGTATTTT
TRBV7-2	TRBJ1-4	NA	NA	CASSPGLTTNEKLFF	TGTGCCAGCAGCCCGGGACTGACAACTAATGAAAAACTGTTTTTT
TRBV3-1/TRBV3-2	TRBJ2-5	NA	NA	CASSQGLQETQYF	TGTGCCAGCAGCCAGGGACTCCAAGAGACCCAGTACTTC
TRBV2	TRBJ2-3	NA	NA	CASTIYQGTDTQYF	TGTGCCAGCACCATCTATCAGGGGACAGATACGCAGTATTTT
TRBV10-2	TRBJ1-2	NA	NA	CASSDLDIGGYTF	TGCGCCAGCAGTGACCTTGACATTGGAGGCTACACCTTC
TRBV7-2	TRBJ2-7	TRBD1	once	CASSLHGQGAYEQYF	TGTGCCAGCAGCCTCCACGGACAGGGGGCTTACGAGCAGTACTTC
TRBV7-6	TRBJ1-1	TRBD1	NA	CASSLGGQMNTEAFF	TGTGCCAGCAGCTTAGGGGGACAGATGAACACTGAAGCTTTCTTT
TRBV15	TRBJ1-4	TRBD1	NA	CATSRDRATNEKLFF	TGTGCCACCAGCAGGGACAGGGCAACTAATGAAAAACTGTTTTTT
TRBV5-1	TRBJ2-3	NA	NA	CASSPGNLKDTQYF	TGCGCCAGCAGCCCCGGGAACCTAAAAGATACGCAGTATTTT
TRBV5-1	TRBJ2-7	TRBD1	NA	CASSSLTGAAPREQYF	TGCGCCAGCAGCTCGCTGACAGGGGCCGCCCCCAGGGAGCAGTACTTC
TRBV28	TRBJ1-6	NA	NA	CASSSGGSYSPLHF	TGTGCCAGCAGTTCAGGTGGGTCTTATTCACCCCTCCACTTT
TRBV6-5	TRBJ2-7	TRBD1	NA	CASLRDRGRGEQYF	TGTGCCAGTCTTAGGGACAGGGGTAGGGGCGAGCAGTACTTC
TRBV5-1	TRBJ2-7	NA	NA	CASSFLLQGGAGEQYF	TGCGCCAGCAGCTTCCTTTTACAGGGAGGGGCGGGCGAGCAGTACTTC
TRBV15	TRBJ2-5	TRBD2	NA	CATSRGTSEETQYF	TGTGCCACCAGCAGGGGGACTAGTGAAGAGACCCAGTACTTC
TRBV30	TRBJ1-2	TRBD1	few	CAWSRQGDGYTF	TGTGCCTGGAGTCGACAGGGAGACGGCTACACCTTC
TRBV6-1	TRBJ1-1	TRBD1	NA	CASSESSAWDSEAFF	TGTGCCAGCAGTGAATCTTCCGCATGGGACAGTGAAGCTTTCTTT
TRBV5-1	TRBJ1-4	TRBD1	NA	CASSRGQGGEKLFF	TGCGCCAGCAGCCGTGGACAGGGAGGAGAAAAACTGTTTTTT
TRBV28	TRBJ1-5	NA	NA	CASSFAGFNQPQHF	TGTGCCAGCAGTTTTGCGGGGTTCAATCAGCCCCAGCATTTT
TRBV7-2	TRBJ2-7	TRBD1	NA	CASSFLGQGYEQYF	TGTGCCAGCAGCTTTTTGGGACAGGGTTACGAGCAGTACTTC
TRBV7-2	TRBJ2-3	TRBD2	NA	CASSLVRLAGGRIDTQYF	TGTGCCAGCAGCTTAGTTCGACTAGCGGGGGGGAGGATCGATACGCAGTATTTT
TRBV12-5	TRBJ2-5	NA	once	CASGLGGDSAQYF	TGTGCTAGTGGTTTGGGAGGTGATTCGGCCCAGTACTTC
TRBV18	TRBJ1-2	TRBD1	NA	CASSPGQGNYGYTF	TGTGCCAGCTCACCGGGACAGGGGAACTATGGCTACACCTTC